This T cell receptor (beta chain) came from a study of cytomegalovirus exposure and HLA in healthy donors. Study at large: As released early, the data held some 85 million unique TCRs from HLA-typed donors.

Regarding this clone: Its antigen is undetermined.

The germline V gene encodes CDR1 GTSNPN and CDR2 SVGIG (reference sequence). V shed 1 base and J shed 8 bases, with 14 bases lying between them. The CDR3 consists of 13 residues. Study-wide results and caveats: TCR sequences were mostly rare, though some public TCRs occurred in many donors.

PCR employed 60 Vbeta and 13 Jbeta primers. TCRdb keeps only in-frame clones here, not all; method: immunoSEQ multiplex PCR. This table has more than 35,000 clones, approximately 70% appearing once. This sequence originates from a man in his forties in good health and CMV-seronegative. Sequencing was done on a sample of PBMCs. The chain has TRBV30 and TRBJ1-1, with D possibly TRBD1 on 5 matching bases. The CDR3 loop reads CAWSGTLNSEAFF. As DNA, the CDR3 is TGTGCCTGGAGTGGGACACTAAACTCAGAAGCTTTCTTT.